This T cell receptor (beta chain) appears in the sequencing data of a study of blood T cells in healthy people across ages. V lost 3 bases and J lost 4, with 13 bases in between. The CDR3 totals 15 residues. Study results and caveats: Whereas aged donors had fewer naive CD4+ cells, long-lived donors had more of them and higher diversity. PBMCs left unsorted prevented a conclusive naive versus antigen-experienced comparison.

A J-beta primer mix and a sample-barcoded 5' primer were used in a second PCR of roughly 6 to 11 cycles. TCRdb redid the calling of the 5' RACE reads with MiXCR, one entry per CDR3 protein. This sample has some 1.5 million distinct CDR3 sequences, with 35% to 45% found just once. As for this clonotype: Its antigen is unidentified.

The authors drew about 9.5 milliliters of peripheral blood from each donor. Extraction yielded at least 5 micrograms of total RNA per sample. This sequence was found in a woman younger than 30 in good health. This chain connects TRBV12-3 or TRBV12-4 to TRBJ2-1; D may be TRBD2 (6 bases). Specimen: blood. In nucleotides, the CDR3 is TGTGCCAGCAGTTTGCGGCGGGGATATTACAATGAGCAGTTCTTC. This sequence encodes CASSLRRGYYNEQFF.